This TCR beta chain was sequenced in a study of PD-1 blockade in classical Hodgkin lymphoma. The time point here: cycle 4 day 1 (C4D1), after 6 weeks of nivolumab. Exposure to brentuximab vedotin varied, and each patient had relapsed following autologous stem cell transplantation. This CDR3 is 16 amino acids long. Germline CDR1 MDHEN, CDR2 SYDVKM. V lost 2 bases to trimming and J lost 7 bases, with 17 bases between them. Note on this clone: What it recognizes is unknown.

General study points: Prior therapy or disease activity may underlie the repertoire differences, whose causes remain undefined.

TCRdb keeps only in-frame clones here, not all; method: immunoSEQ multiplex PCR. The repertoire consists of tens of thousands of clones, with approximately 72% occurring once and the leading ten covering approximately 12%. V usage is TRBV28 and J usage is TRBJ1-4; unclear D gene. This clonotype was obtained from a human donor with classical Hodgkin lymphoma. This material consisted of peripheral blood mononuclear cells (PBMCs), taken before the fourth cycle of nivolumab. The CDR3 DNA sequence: TGTGCCAGCAGTTTAATAAGGTCCGAAGGAGGTGAAAAACTGTTTTTT. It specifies CASSLIRSEGGEKLFF.